The present entry profiles one T cell receptor beta chain with its context. Its recognized antigen is unknown. Base qualities are missing; no much larger clone stands one base away. This entry comes from a study of blood T cells in healthy people across ages (dated by TCRdb to the mid-2010s). About the investigation overall: In model experiments, template switching captured about one uniquely barcoded TCR beta cDNA molecule for every two T cells. Donors of different ages were randomly distributed across sequencing lanes to avoid experimental bias. To track age-related changes in TCR beta repertoire diversity, the study relied on deep sequencing normalized with unique cDNA molecular identifiers. Using the same blood draw, the study looked at two additional independent replicas of 1 million unique cDNA reads for two donors, one aged 18 to 30 and the other aged 80 or older. Donors were grouped into four age groups: young (average roughly 16 years), middle-aged (39), aged (roughly 67) and long-lived (approximately 78).

The CDR3, from cysteine to phenylalanine, totals 18 residues. Of all the DNA, just the CDR3 is kept, 54 bases in frame from base 1. Based on the germline V gene (reference sequence), the CDR1 and CDR2 sequences are SGHKS and YYEKEE. The junction shows trimming of 2 bases on V and 0 bases on J, and the gene matches do not reach 14 bases of it. The 39 donors, aged about 6 to 95 years, were systemically healthy Caucasian individuals from Russia. Ten milliliters of peripheral blood were drawn from each donor into EDTA-treated Vacutainer tubes. Ficoll-Paque density-gradient centrifugation was used to isolate PBMCs, with at least 7 million obtained per sample. Trizol reagent was used to extract total RNA from the PBMCs, yielding at least 6 micrograms per sample. The percentages of naive CD45RAhigh/CD27high T cells were determined by flow cytometry on a PBMC aliquot from every donor. The method was 5' RACE. This sample was sequenced with an Illumina HiSeq 2500. A second PCR of 7 to 11 cycles was performed with a sample-barcoded 5' primer and a J-beta primer mix. A unique molecular identifier was introduced onto each TCR beta cDNA molecule by a template-switch 5' adaptor carrying 12 random nucleotides. Each sample yielded at least 2.5 million CDR3-containing paired-end reads. First-strand cDNA synthesis was performed from all RNA using the Mint cDNA synthesis kit, with priming by a TRBC-specific oligonucleotide. Following uracil-DNA glycosylase treatment, all cDNA underwent a first 18-cycle PCR with the universal primers M1SS and BC2_uni_R. On the study's bioinformatics: Normalization of each sample was performed by random selection of 1 million high-quality reads, each carrying a distinct molecular identifier. Reads sharing molecular identifiers were discarded rather than binned into consensus sequences. CDR3 identification, clonotype clustering and error correction used MiTCR with a Q25 quality threshold and the strictest error-elimination algorithm. A nonparametric unseen species model with Euler transformation was used to estimate lower-bound total TCR beta diversity. Using fastp at Q25 and MiXCR, TCRdb reprocessed the public reads and kept productive beta chains. CDR3 protein duplicates are merged, each entry listing the most common genes and DNA. TCRdb's processing, not the authors', yielded these V and J calls. This sample gives roughly 1,700,000 distinct CDR3 sequences in total; over 25% of them show up just once. 7.7% of the sample goes to the ten largest clones.

The research as a whole found: Donor CMV infection status was unknown, potentially confounding age-related changes in expanded clonotypes. There was a strong correlation between observed TCR beta diversity and the percentage of naive T cells measured by flow cytometry. Because profiling used bulk unsorted PBMCs, naive and antigen-experienced compartments could not be compared conclusively. Observed TCR beta diversity per million T cells fell roughly linearly with age, and a significant reduction was already apparent by age around 39. Estimates of total diversity based on one million sequenced T cells were considered lower bounds and underestimates. The long-lived group showed more naive CD4+ T cells, fewer expanded clones and increased TCR diversity than the aged group, suggesting age selection.

The sample taken for sequencing was blood. The receptor was isolated from a woman in her 30s in good health. The rearrangement combines TRBV5-5 with TRBJ2-7, with 7 bases in between that match TRBD2. The nucleotides read TGTGCCAGCAGCTTTAGCTTCCCCGCTAGCGGTGACTCCTACGAGCAGTACTTC. Its protein is CASSFSFPASGDSYEQYF.